This T cell receptor beta chain emerged from a study of neurological immune-mediated disorders. Per germline, CDR1 SGHVS and CDR2 FNYEAQ. The CDR3 is made up of 16 amino acids. Trimming took 5 bases from V and 6 from J; bases not matched to a gene: 9. This clonotype appeared many times. A 10-nucleotide random UMI tagged transcripts in template-switch 5'RACE cDNA synthesis. TCRdb passed the 5' RACE reads through MiXCR, listing each CDR3 protein once. The table shows about 59,000 distinct CDR3 sequences, with roughly 13% occurring only once. V gene TRBV7-6 combines with J gene TRBJ2-1; 11 bases map to TRBD2. Sequencing was performed on PBMCs. The source of this sequence is an older woman with HTLV-1-associated myelopathy (HAM/TSP). The CDR3 sequence: CASSPNSGLAANEQFF. CDR3 in DNA: TGTGCCAGCAGCCCAAATTCGGGACTAGCGGCCAATGAGCAGTTCTTC.